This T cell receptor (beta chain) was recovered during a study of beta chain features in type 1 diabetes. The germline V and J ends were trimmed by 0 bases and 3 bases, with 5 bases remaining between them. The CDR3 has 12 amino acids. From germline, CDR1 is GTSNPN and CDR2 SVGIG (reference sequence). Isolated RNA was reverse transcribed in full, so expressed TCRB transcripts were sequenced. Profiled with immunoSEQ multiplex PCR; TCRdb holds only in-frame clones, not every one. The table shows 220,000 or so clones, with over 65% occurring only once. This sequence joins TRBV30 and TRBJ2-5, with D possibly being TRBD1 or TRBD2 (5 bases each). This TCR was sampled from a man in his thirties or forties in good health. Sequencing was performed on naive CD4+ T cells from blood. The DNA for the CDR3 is TGTGCCTGGAGTGTGGGGGAAGAGACCCAGTACTTC. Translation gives CAWSVGEETQYF. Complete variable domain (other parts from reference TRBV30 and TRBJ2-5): SQTIHQWPATLVQPVGSPLSLECTVEGTSNPNLYWYRQAAGRGLQLLFYSVGIGQISSEVPQNLSASRPQDRQFILSSKKLLLSDSGFYLCAWSVGEETQYFGPGTRLLVL.